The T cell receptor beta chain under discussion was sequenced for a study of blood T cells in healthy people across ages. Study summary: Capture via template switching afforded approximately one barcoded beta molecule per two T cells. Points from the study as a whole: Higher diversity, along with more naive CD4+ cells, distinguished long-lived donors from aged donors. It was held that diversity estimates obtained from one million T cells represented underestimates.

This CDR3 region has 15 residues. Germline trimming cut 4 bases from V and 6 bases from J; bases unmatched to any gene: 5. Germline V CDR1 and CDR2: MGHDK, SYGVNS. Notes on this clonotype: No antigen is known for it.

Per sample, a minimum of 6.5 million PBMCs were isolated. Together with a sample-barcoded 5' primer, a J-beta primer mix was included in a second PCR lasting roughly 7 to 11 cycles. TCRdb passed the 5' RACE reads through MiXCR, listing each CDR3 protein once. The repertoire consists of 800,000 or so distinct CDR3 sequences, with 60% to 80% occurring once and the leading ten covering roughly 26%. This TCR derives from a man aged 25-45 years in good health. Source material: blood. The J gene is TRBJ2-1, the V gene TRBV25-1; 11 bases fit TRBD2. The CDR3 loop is CASSARLAGRNEQFF. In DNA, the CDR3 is TGTGCCAGCAGTGCAAGACTAGCGGGGCGCAATGAGCAGTTCTTC.